This T cell receptor beta chain originates from a study of long-term antiretroviral therapy in people with HIV. CDR1 is SNHLY and CDR2 is FYNNEI in the germline V gene. Deletions cut 6 bases from V and 4 bases from J, with 11 bases between. The CDR3 is 13 amino acids. Sequencing relied on immunoSEQ assay v3.0, run at survey level. Data came from immunoSEQ multiplex PCR; TCRdb stores just in-frame clones and leaves some out. Seen here are around 19,000 clones, around 79% observed once, and the top ten hold less than 9.5%. This chain links TRBV2 with TRBJ2-3, with unresolved D. The source is a man aged 30 to 45 with HIV. The material was unsorted PBMCs, obtained at the start of antiretroviral therapy. The CDR3 reads CASRKERSDTQYF. CDR3 nucleotides: TGTGCCAGCAGGAAGGAGAGATCAGATACGCAGTATTTT. The full variable domain, in which reference TRBV2 and TRBJ2-3 provide the parts outside the CDR3, is EPEVTQTPSHQVTQMGQEVILRCVPISNHLYFYWYRQILGQKVEFLVSFYNNEISEKSEIFDDQFSVERPDGSNFTLKIRSTKLEDSAMYFCASRKERSDTQYFGPGTRLTVL.